One sample yielded the 21 T cell receptor beta chains listed below, sequenced in a study of cytomegalovirus exposure and HLA in healthy donors. The primer mix had 60 Vbeta and 13 Jbeta primers. Sequencing used immunoSEQ multiplex PCR; TCRdb keeps in-frame clones, though not all of them. The sample has 200,000 or so clones, more than 75% seen once. Specimen: PBMCs. Source of these receptors: a woman between 45 and 65 years old in good health and CMV-seropositive.

This clone was counted a few times. The V call is TRBV7-8, the J call TRBJ2-1; possible D gene TRBD1, 5 bases. V lost 4 bases to trimming and J lost 4 bases, with 11 bases between them. The CDR3 loop spans 14 amino acids. CDR1 and CDR2 (germline): SGHVS, FQNEAQ. In DNA form, the CDR3 reads TGTGCCAGCAGCTGGGGCGGATCTTACAATGAGCAGTTCTTC. Its protein is CASSWGGSYNEQFF. Full variable domain (remainder filled in from reference TRBV7-8 and TRBJ2-1): GAGVSQSPRYKVAKRGQDVALRCDPISGHVSLFWYQQALGQGPEFLTYFQNEAQLDKSGLPSDRFFAERPEGSVSTLKIQRTQQEDSAVYLCASSWGGSYNEQFFGPGTRLTVL.

The V gene is TRBV7-8, the J gene TRBJ1-2; TRBD1 matches 9 bases. The CDR3 contains 15 residues. The V segment lost 0 bases and the J segment 7 bases; nucleotides outside the gene matches: 6. From germline, CDR1 is SGHVS and CDR2 FQNEAQ. CDR3 DNA: TGTGCCAGCAGCTTAGCCCTGGGACAGGGTATTGGCTACACCTTC. Amino acids: CASSLALGQGIGYTF. Complete variable domain (other parts from reference TRBV7-8 and TRBJ1-2): GAGVSQSPRYKVAKRGQDVALRCDPISGHVSLFWYQQALGQGPEFLTYFQNEAQLDKSGLPSDRFFAERPEGSVSTLKIQRTQQEDSAVYLCASSLALGQGIGYTFGSGTRLTVV.

The V and J genes are TRBV28 and TRBJ1-2, with 7 nucleotides matching TRBD1. The CDR3 sequence is 15 residues long. Germline CDR1 reads MDHEN; CDR2 reads SYDVKM. V lost 6 bases, J lost 4 bases, and 11 bases stayed unmatched. The DNA for the CDR3 is TGTGCCAGCAGCCCCCAGGGGGGACGCGGCTATGGCTACACCTTC. Protein: CASSPQGGRGYGYTF.

This rearrangement joins TRBV28 to TRBJ2-7; no reliable D call. Germline loops: CDR1 MDHEN, CDR2 SYDVKM. The CDR3 has 13 amino acids. V gave up 3 bases and J gave up 4 bases, with 10 bases separating them. The chain's CDR3 is CASSFAGRYEQYF. In DNA, the CDR3 is TGTGCCAGCAGTTTCGCCGGTCGGTACGAGCAGTACTTC.

Turning to this clone: Other nucleotide sequences in the sample specify the same CDR3. This rearrangement joins TRBV5-4 to TRBJ2-3, with a tentative D call TRBD1 (6 bases). Deletions cut 2 bases from V and 3 bases from J, with 13 bases between. The CDR3 length is 15 residues. Germline CDR1 is SGHNT and CDR2 is YYREEE (reference sequence). CDR3 sequence reads: CASSLGGAGTDTQYF. The CDR3 DNA reads as TGTGCCAGCAGCTTAGGGGGAGCTGGGACAGATACGCAGTATTTT.

The rearrangement uses TRBV10-3 and TRBJ1-4; possibly TRBD1 for D (6 bases). This CDR3 has 11 amino acids. Between the trimmed V and J ends, which lost 11 bases and 6 bases, there was a span of 10 bases. Per the germline V gene, CDR1 is ENHRY and CDR2 is SYGVKD. CDR3 in amino acids: CACGGHEKLFF. DNA of the CDR3: TGTGCCTGCGGGGGCCATGAAAAACTGTTTTTT.

V gene TRBV5-6 combines with J gene TRBJ2-2; D is ambiguous. Germline CDR1 SGHDT, CDR2 YYEEEE. The ends were cut back, 5 bases at V and 0 bases at J, with 8 bases in the middle. CDR3 length: 14 amino acids. CDR3 sequence (DNA): TGTGCCAGCAGGTCCCCCTCGAACACCGGGGAGCTGTTTTTT. Translated, it gives CASRSPSNTGELFF.

Concerning this clone: A read error may account for a junction end that differs from germline. The chain joins TRBV5-1 to TRBJ1-2, with 8 positions matching TRBD1. This CDR3 is 14 amino acids long. Germline CDR1 reads SGHRS; CDR2 reads YFSETQ. CDR3 loop: CASSLGTGNYGYTF. The CDR3, as DNA: TGCGCCAGCAGCTTGGGGACAGGGAACTATGGTTACACCTTC.

This clone was found a few times. The chain combines TRBV28 with TRBJ2-4, with a weak D call TRBD1 (6 bases). Per germline, CDR1 MDHEN and CDR2 SYDVKM. The CDR3 runs 16 residues. Trimming left V 6 bases short and J 1 base short, with 16 bases between. The CDR3 sequence: CASRYREYGAKNIQYF. CDR3 in DNA: TGTGCCAGCAGATACAGGGAGTACGGTGCCAAAAACATTCAGTACTTC.

V is TRBV28 and J is TRBJ2-2; possibly TRBD1 for D (6 bases). There are 15 residues in the CDR3. V was shortened by 7 bases and J by 2 bases, with 14 bases between the two germline ends. Germline V gives CDR1 MDHEN, CDR2 SYDVKM. The CDR3 is CASMVGGTNTGELFF. Written as DNA, the CDR3 is TGTGCCAGCATGGTAGGGGGTACTAACACCGGGGAGCTGTTTTTT.

This clone has a handful of counts. This chain links TRBV29-1 with TRBJ1-1, with D possibly matching TRBD1 (6 bases). The germline V and J ends were trimmed by 4 bases and 1 base, with 10 bases remaining between them. This CDR3 has 13 residues. From germline, CDR1 is SQVTM and CDR2 ANQGSEA. The CDR3 DNA reads as TGCAGCGTTGCAGGGGTAGAGAACACTGAAGCTTTCTTT. It specifies CSVAGVENTEAFF.

The gene calls are TRBV6-5 and TRBJ2-7, with 10 bases identical to TRBD1. Germline V CDR1 and CDR2: MNHEY, SVGAGI. V dropped 8 bases and J dropped 4; count of bases not matched to a gene: 11. This CDR3 region has 15 residues. This CDR3 reads CASQIGGQGSYEQYF. The CDR3 bases are TGTGCCAGCCAAATTGGGGGACAGGGGTCGTACGAGCAGTACTTC.

The chain couples TRBV18 to TRBJ1-1; a weak D match, TRBD1 (5 bases). Looked up from germline, CDR1 is KGHSH and CDR2 is LQKENI. V lost 5 bases and J lost 1, with 11 bases in between. CDR3 length equals 14 residues. The CDR3 nucleotides are TGTGCCAGCTCATCTCAGGGAAAGAACACTGAAGCTTTCTTT. Translation gives CASSSQGKNTEAFF.

This chain uses TRBV2 with TRBJ1-5; 8 positions match TRBD1. V shed 6 bases and J 0 bases; nucleotides not matched to a gene: 4. Germline-derived CDR1 and CDR2 are SNHLY and FYNNEI. The CDR3 has 15 residues. CDR3: CASRMTGVSNQPQHF. CDR3 DNA sequence: TGTGCCAGCAGGATGACAGGGGTTAGCAATCAGCCCCAGCATTTT.

This chain joins TRBV18 and TRBJ1-5, with 7 positions matching TRBD1. The CDR3 runs 16 residues. The germline gives CDR1 KGHSH, CDR2 LQKENI. J gave up 2 bases and V 1 base, and 5 bases lay outside the gene matches. The CDR3: CASSPLPGQRNQPQHF. The CDR3 DNA reads as TGTGCCAGCTCACCACTGCCGGGACAGCGCAATCAGCCCCAGCATTTT.

V usage is TRBV14 and J usage is TRBJ2-1; the match to TRBD2 covers 13 bases. Germline V gene lookup returns CDR1 SGHDN and CDR2 FVKESK. CDR3 length equals 20 residues. J was trimmed by 0 bases and V by 5 bases; bases with no gene match: 13. CDR3 nucleotides: TGTGCCAGCAGCGAGATCGGGACTAGCGGGATATCCGGCTCCTACAATGAGCAGTTCTTC. Its translation is CASSEIGTSGISGSYNEQFF.

A note on this clone: This specimen includes other DNA sequences encoding the same CDR3. The V and J genes are TRBV2 and TRBJ2-3; 7 bases fit TRBD2. The germline V gene encodes CDR1 SNHLY and CDR2 FYNNEI. Trimming removed 6 bases from V and 0 bases from J; junction bases left unmatched: 3. The CDR3 loop spans 14 amino acids. The CDR3: CASRGRGSTDTQYF. The CDR3 region has the DNA TGTGCCAGCAGGGGGCGGGGGAGCACAGATACGCAGTATTTT.

The chain links TRBV19 to TRBJ1-1; possible D gene TRBD1, 6 bases. The germline V gene has CDR1 LNHDA and CDR2 SQIVND (reference sequence). The CDR3 covers 15 residues. Trimming stripped 9 bases from V and 2 bases from J, with 19 bases between. In DNA form, the CDR3 reads TGTGCCAGCACCCACGGGGGGCTGGGCAACACTGAAGCTTTCTTT. Amino acid sequence: CASTHGGLGNTEAFF.

This sequence joins TRBV5-4 and TRBJ2-7, with TRBD2 identical over 7 bases. Germline CDR1 is SGHNT and CDR2 is YYREEE (reference sequence). The junction had 5 bases not matched to a gene; V was cut back by 6 bases and J by 2 bases. The CDR3 has 13 amino acids. The CDR3 DNA reads TGTGCCAGCACCCCTAGCGGCACCTACGAGCAGTACTTC. Translating gives CASTPSGTYEQYF.

The chain recombines TRBV6-5 with TRBJ1-5; 8 bases agree with TRBD1. There are 14 residues in the CDR3. J lost 3 bases, V lost 11 bases, and 9 bases had no gene match. Germline CDR1 and CDR2: MNHEY and SVGAGI. CDR3 coding DNA: TGTGCCTTAGCTACAGGGGGTTACAATCAGCCCCAGCATTTT. Translation: CALATGGYNQPQHF.

In its sample, this clone was seen once. V is TRBV10-3 and J is TRBJ1-2, with D possibly matching TRBD1 (5 bases). The length of the CDR3 is 15 residues. The V gene lost 7 bases and the J gene lost 3 bases, with 18 bases spanning the gap. Germline V gene lookup returns CDR1 ENHRY and CDR2 SYGVKD. Here the CDR3 reads CAIKPSGPGDYGYTF. CDR3 bases: TGTGCCATCAAGCCATCGGGGCCGGGGGACTATGGCTACACCTTC.